Each of the 26 T cell receptor beta chains below was sequenced from the same sample in a study of blood T cell repertoires in COVID-19. TCRdb's copy holds only in-frame clones and misses some; the assay was immunoSEQ multiplex PCR. The data contain about 190,000 clones, just under 80% of them singletons. The source material was peripheral blood. These receptor sequences come from a woman over 75 with active or convalescent COVID-19.

This clone has just a few counts. CDR3 nucleotides: TGCAGCGTTGCGGGGGTGGGGACAGATACGCAGTATTTT. It codes for CSVAGVGTDTQYF. The chain couples TRBV29-1 to TRBJ2-3, with TRBD2 as a possible D gene (6 bases). This CDR3 spans 13 amino acids. Trimming took off 4 bases at V and 3 bases at J, with 11 bases between the two ends. Per germline, CDR1 SQVTM and CDR2 ANQGSEA.

V usage is TRBV3-1 (or the pseudogene TRBV3-2) and J usage is TRBJ1-3, with 8 bases matching TRBD1. V shed 1 base and J 0 bases; nucleotides not matched to a gene: 2. CDR3 size: 16 residues. Germline V gene lookup returns CDR1 LGHDT and CDR2 YNNKEL (reference sequence). The CDR3 bases are TGTGCCAGCAGCCAAGGGACAGGGAACTCTGGAAACACCATATATTTT. Protein sequence: CASSQGTGNSGNTIYF.

This chain connects TRBV28 to TRBJ1-5; tentatively, D is TRBD1 (5 bases). Germline values: CDR1 MDHEN, CDR2 SYDVKM. The CDR3 consists of 13 residues. Deletions cut 6 bases from V and 6 bases from J, with 12 bases between. Written as DNA, the CDR3 is TGTGCCAGCAGACCCGGGACTTTTCAGCCCCAGCATTTT. Its translation is CASRPGTFQPQHF.

The chain links TRBV18 to TRBJ2-5; 8 positions match TRBD1. The junction had 1 base not matched to a gene; V was cut back by 3 bases and J by 4 bases. This CDR3 has 13 residues. CDR1 KGHSH and CDR2 LQKENI come from the germline V gene. This CDR3 reads CASSPQGAETQYF. CDR3 coding DNA: TGTGCCAGCTCACCGCAGGGGGCAGAGACCCAGTACTTC.

To note about this clone: Other nucleotide sequences from this sample produce the same CDR3. The rearrangement joins TRBV2 to TRBJ2-2, with TRBD2 matching over 9 bases. CDR3 length: 15 amino acids. J gave up 1 base and V 4 bases, and 1 base lay outside the gene matches. Germline CDR1 and CDR2: SNHLY and FYNNEI. The CDR3 loop is CASSATSGNTGELFF. The DNA for the CDR3 is TGTGCCAGCAGTGCGACTAGCGGGAACACCGGGGAGCTGTTTTTT.

This clone was seen more than once but under ten times. The chain employs TRBV27 and TRBJ2-7; D possibly corresponds to TRBD1 (8 bases). Germline CDR1 MNHEY, CDR2 SMNVEV (reference sequence). V lost 2 bases and J lost 4, with 15 bases in between. The CDR3 totals 15 residues. The CDR3 sequence is CASSLIQGEGYEQYF. CDR3 nucleotide sequence: TGTGCCAGCAGTTTAATACAGGGGGAGGGGTACGAGCAGTACTTC.

The V gene is TRBV7-2, the J gene TRBJ2-1; perhaps TRBD1 as D (6 bases). Germline V gives CDR1 SGHTA, CDR2 FQGNSA. Trimming took 0 bases from V and 4 from J, leaving 16 bases between them. CDR3 length: 17 residues. The CDR3 region has the DNA TGTGCCAGCAGCTTAGCTTTTGGCACAGGGAGATACAATGAGCAGTTCTTC. Amino acid sequence: CASSLAFGTGRYNEQFF.

The chain uses TRBV28 and TRBJ1-2; D unresolved. Germline loops: CDR1 MDHEN, CDR2 SYDVKM. V lost 4 bases to trimming and J lost 6 bases, with 15 bases between them. The CDR3 loop spans 14 amino acids. Here the CDR3 reads CASSSQRGIHGYTF. The DNA for the CDR3 is TGTGCCAGCAGTTCCCAACGAGGAATCCATGGCTACACCTTC.

The chain has TRBV18 and TRBJ1-3; D perhaps matches TRBD1 (5 bases). The CDR3 is made up of 16 amino acids. Trimming removed 3 bases from V and 0 bases from J, with 12 bases in between. From germline, CDR1 is KGHSH and CDR2 LQKENI. This CDR3 is CASSPGPIRSGNTIYF. The DNA for the CDR3 is TGTGCCAGCTCACCGGGGCCTATTCGCTCTGGAAACACCATATATTTT. The whole variable domain, filled in from reference TRBV18 and TRBJ1-3, reads NAGVMQNPRHLVRRRGQEARLRCSPMKGHSHVYWYRQLPEEGLKFMVYLQKENIIDESGMPKERFSAEFPKEGPSILRIQQVVRGDSAAYFCASSPGPIRSGNTIYFGEGSWLTVV.

The chain joins TRBV6-5 to TRBJ1-6; 9 bases line up with TRBD1. CDR3 length: 15 amino acids. The V gene end was trimmed by 6 bases and the J gene end by 4 bases; junction bases not matched to a gene: 4. The germline V gene encodes CDR1 MNHEY and CDR2 SVGAGI. In DNA, the CDR3 is TGTGCCAGCAGCCCCGGGACAGGGTATAATTCACCCCTCCACTTT. Translation: CASSPGTGYNSPLHF.

As to this clone: Mismatch with germline at one junction end may stem from a read error. The chain recombines TRBV4-3 with TRBJ1-6, with 7 bases that match TRBD1. This CDR3 is 12 amino acids long. Germline assignment: CDR1 LGHNA and CDR2 YSLEER. CDR3 coding DNA: TGCGCCAGCAGCCAAGGGGACAGACTACCCACCTTT. It specifies CASSQGDRLPTF.

The rearrangement joins TRBV28 to TRBJ1-4; 7 bases line up with TRBD1. From germline, CDR1 is MDHEN and CDR2 SYDVKM. The CDR3 loop spans 19 amino acids. V dropped 5 bases and J dropped 0; count of bases not matched to a gene: 15. The CDR3 sequence is CASSTTGTVQFATNEKLFF. The CDR3 nucleotides read TGTGCCAGCAGTACAACCGGGACAGTCCAGTTTGCAACTAATGAAAAACTGTTTTTT.

This chain links TRBV9 with TRBJ2-7; no firm D call. V was pared by 4 bases and J by 3 bases, with 11 bases between. The germline V gene has CDR1 SGDLS and CDR2 YYNGEE. This CDR3 region has 13 residues. This chain's CDR3 is CASSHRQIYEQYF. CDR3 bases: TGTGCCAGCAGCCACAGACAAATCTACGAGCAGTACTTC. Variable domain in full (rest from reference TRBV9 and TRBJ2-7): DSGVTQTPKHLITATGQRVTLRCSPRSGDLSVYWYQQSLDQGLQFLIQYYNGEERAKGNILERFSAQQFPDLHSELNLSSLELGDSALYFCASSHRQIYEQYFGPGTRLTVT.

This clone occurred many times. The chain joins TRBV18 to TRBJ1-1; D remains ambiguous. V shed 6 bases and J shed 10 bases, with 12 bases lying between them. This CDR3 is built from 11 residues. CDR1 KGHSH and CDR2 LQKENI come from the germline V gene. The CDR3 nucleotides read TGTGCCAGCTCCACGGGGTCTAGAGCTTTCTTT. This gives the protein CASSTGSRAFF.

The V gene is TRBV15, the J gene TRBJ1-4; 7 nucleotides line up with TRBD1. Germline V CDR1 and CDR2: LNHNV, YYDKDF (reference sequence). J lost 8 bases, V lost 4 bases, and 10 bases had no gene match. The CDR3 covers 15 residues. CDR3 DNA: TGTGCCACCAGCAACCGACAGGGCGTTGGGGAAAAACTGTTTTTT. Amino acids: CATSNRQGVGEKLFF.

This rearrangement joins TRBV11-2 to TRBJ2-5; 7 bases match TRBD2. The trim removed 2 bases at V and 4 bases at J, leaving 1 base unmatched. The CDR3 consists of 13 residues. Germline CDR1 reads SGHAT; CDR2 reads FQNNGV. The CDR3 here is CASSLPGGETQYF. CDR3 in DNA: TGTGCCAGCAGCTTACCGGGGGGAGAGACCCAGTACTTC.

The table lists this clone with a few counts. This CDR3 is also generated by other DNA sequences in the sample. The V gene is TRBV19, the J gene TRBJ1-5, with TRBD1 identical over 7 bases. The length of the CDR3 is 14 residues. The ends lost 7 bases at V and 2 bases at J; junction bases unmatched: 5. Germline lookup yields CDR1 LNHDA and CDR2 SQIVND (reference sequence). The CDR3 protein is CASIRQGGNQPQHF. In nucleotides, the CDR3 is TGTGCCAGTATCCGACAGGGTGGCAATCAGCCCCAGCATTTT.

The chain links TRBV5-4 to TRBJ2-7; 9 positions agree with TRBD1. The CDR3 covers 15 residues. V was clipped by 4 bases and J by 3 bases; unmatched bases: 8. The germline CDR1 and CDR2 sequences are SGHNT and YYREEE (reference sequence). The CDR3 DNA is TGTGCCAGCAGCCTGCTTACAGGGGGCGTCTACGAGCAGTACTTC. Translated, it gives CASSLLTGGVYEQYF. Supplemented by reference TRBV5-4 and TRBJ2-7, the full variable domain reads ETGVTQSPTHLIKTRGQQVTLRCSSQSGHNTVSWYQQALGQGPQFIFQYYREEENGRGNFPPRFSGLQFPNYSSELNVNALELDDSALYLCASSLLTGGVYEQYFGPGTRLTVT.

This rearrangement joins TRBV6-5 to TRBJ2-3; D not resolved. Germline CDR1 is MNHEY and CDR2 is SVGAGI. V lost 6 bases, J lost 2 bases, and 9 bases lay in between. This CDR3 is built from 13 residues. The CDR3 region has the DNA TGTGCCAGCAGGACACAGAACACAGATACGCAGTATTTT. Translated, it gives CASRTQNTDTQYF.

The rearrangement links TRBV7-3 to TRBJ2-1; possible D gene TRBD1, 5 bases. Trimming pared 1 base from V and 0 bases from J, leaving 16 bases between. CDR1 is SGHTA and CDR2 is FQGTGA in the germline V gene. The CDR3 is 18 amino acids. CDR3 in amino acids: CASSLKGSRRGSYNEQFF. The CDR3 coding sequence is TGTGCCAGCAGCTTAAAGGGCTCTCGAAGGGGCTCCTACAATGAGCAGTTCTTC.

The chain joins TRBV3-1 (or the pseudogene TRBV3-2) to TRBJ1-4, with TRBD1 as a possible D gene (6 bases). Trimming took 2 bases from V and 4 from J, leaving 8 bases between them. The germline CDR1 and CDR2 sequences are LGHDT and YNNKEL (reference sequence). This CDR3 comprises 14 residues. The CDR3 region is CASSQLQGNEKLFF. CDR3 DNA: TGTGCCAGCAGCCAATTACAGGGTAATGAAAAACTGTTTTTT.

With respect to this clone: It is likely a read error, because the conserved phenylalanine at the end of the CDR3 is missing. It is unclear where the CDR3 begins or ends on the DNA, so no DNA is shown, and the CDR3 is as TCRdb lists it. The chain joins TRBV20-1 to TRBJ1-5; TRBD1 reflects the table's D call only, with no check against the DNA. The length of the CDR3 is 9 amino acids, counting both ends. From germline, CDR1 is DFQATT and CDR2 SNEGSKA (reference sequence). The CDR3 here is CSARWAQKK.

J is TRBJ1-6 and V is TRBV6-2 or TRBV6-3, with a weak D call TRBD1 (5 bases). Germline CDR1 and CDR2: MNHEY and SVGEGT. The CDR3 loop spans 15 amino acids. V was trimmed by 4 bases and J by 10 bases, leaving 17 bases between them. Here the CDR3 reads CASSFSGAGVSPLHF. The CDR3 DNA sequence: TGTGCCAGCAGTTTCTCCGGGGCGGGGGTCTCACCCCTCCACTTT.

This chain connects TRBV2 to TRBJ1-2; 10 nucleotides align to TRBD1. This CDR3 comprises 15 residues. Germline trimming cut 6 bases from V and 6 bases from J; bases unmatched to any gene: 10. Germline V gene sequence: CDR1 SNHLY, CDR2 FYNNEI. The CDR3 DNA reads as TGTGCCAGCAGATCGGACAGGGGGTATGTCGATGGCTACACCTTC. Translating gives CASRSDRGYVDGYTF.

V is TRBV25-1 and J is TRBJ2-2, with D maybe TRBD2 (5 bases). Germline CDR1 is MGHDK and CDR2 is SYGVNS. The CDR3 has 15 residues. Trimming took off 4 bases at V and 3 bases at J, with 12 bases between the two ends. CDR3 residues: CASSASIGDTGELFF. The CDR3, as DNA: TGTGCCAGCAGTGCGAGTATCGGGGACACCGGGGAGCTGTTTTTT. Based on the CDR3 plus reference TRBV25-1 and TRBJ2-2, the full variable domain is EADIYQTPRYLVIGTGKKITLECSQTMGHDKMYWYQQDPGMELHLIHYSYGVNSTEKGDLSSESTVSRIRTEHFPLTLESARPSHTSQYLCASSASIGDTGELFFGEGSRLTVL.

The V call is TRBV3-1 (or the pseudogene TRBV3-2), the J call TRBJ2-7; 9 nucleotides align to TRBD2. V was pared by 1 base and J by 4 bases, with 11 bases of the junction left unmatched. Germline V gene lookup returns CDR1 LGHDT and CDR2 YNNKEL (reference sequence). The length of the CDR3 is 17 residues. For the CDR3, the DNA is TGTGCCAGCAGCCAAGCATTATGGCGGGGGGGCCGATACGAGCAGTACTTC. Protein sequence: CASSQALWRGGRYEQYF.